The subject of this entry is one T cell receptor (delta chain). This sample is drawn from a study of gamma-delta T cells after stem cell transplantation. After removal of 0 bases from V and 2 bases from J, the junction contained 10 bases not matched to a gene. The CDR3 consists of 17 residues. Germline loops: CDR1 GEAIGNYY, CDR2 EKD. With CATT, TCRdb re-called clones from the RT-PCR reads. This sample has around 6,500 delta-chain clones, with approximately 23% found just once. The TCR was taken from a human donor. It is not recorded whose cells these are; they may come from a transplant donor. The chain is built from TRDV2 and TRDJ1; 8 bases are a match to TRDD3. The sample was gamma-delta T cells. CDR3 sequence reads: CACDTGAGGHRTDKLIF. The CDR3 DNA is TGTGCCTGTGACACCGGGGCTGGGGGACACAGAACCGATAAACTCATCTTT.